The T cell receptor (beta chain) described here comes from a study of blood T cells in healthy people across ages. Overall study findings and caveats: Expanded clonotype changes were possibly confounded by unknown donor CMV status.

A second PCR of about 7 to 11 cycles used a sample-barcoded 5' primer and a J-beta primer mix. TCRdb ran MiXCR on the 5' RACE reads and lists one entry per CDR3 protein. The profile shows about 1 million distinct CDR3 sequences, approximately 25% of them singletons. Comment on this clonotype: The antigen is not known.

The CDR3 sequence is 15 residues long. Trimming removed 1 base from V and 4 bases from J, with 11 bases in between. Germline V gene data show CDR1 as LGHNA and CDR2 as YSLEER. The sample also formed part of further work on T cells of mothers and their children.

This clonotype was obtained from a girl under 10 years old in good health. Sequenced material: blood. This chain connects TRBV4-3 to TRBJ1-5, with unresolved D. The CDR3 bases are TGCGCCAGCAGCCAAGGTGGTCACAAAAATCAGCCCCAGCATTTT. Its protein product is CASSQGGHKNQPQHF.